This entry is about one T cell receptor beta chain. The data originate from a study of blood T cell repertoires in COVID-19. About the research overall: COVID-19 samples from acute and convalescent phases originated in the United States, Italy and Spain. PBMCs, B-cell-depleted T cells, or T cells were the source of the cDNA or gDNA that made up the material.

Study processing details: Amplifying reference gene primers gave estimates of nucleated cell counts. Method: immunoSEQ multiplex PCR; TCRdb's copy keeps in-frame clones and lacks some. That table gives V, J and clone size, and the DNA gave D and trimming. The table has more than 75,000 clones, around 82% seen once; the top ten hold 8% to 13%. J gave up 13 bases and V 5 bases, and 15 bases lay outside the gene matches. The CDR3 contains 17 residues. Germline V CDR1 and CDR2: SGHTA, FQGTGA. This receptor was taken from a man aged 55 to 70 with acute or convalescent COVID-19. The chain joins TRBV7-3 to TRBJ2-1, with TRBD2 matching over 15 bases. The sample taken for sequencing was peripheral blood. CDR3 loop: CASSLLPRRTSGGVQFF. The DNA for the CDR3 is TGTGCCAGCAGCCTCCTACCCCGGCGGACTAGCGGGGGGGTACAGTTCTTC.